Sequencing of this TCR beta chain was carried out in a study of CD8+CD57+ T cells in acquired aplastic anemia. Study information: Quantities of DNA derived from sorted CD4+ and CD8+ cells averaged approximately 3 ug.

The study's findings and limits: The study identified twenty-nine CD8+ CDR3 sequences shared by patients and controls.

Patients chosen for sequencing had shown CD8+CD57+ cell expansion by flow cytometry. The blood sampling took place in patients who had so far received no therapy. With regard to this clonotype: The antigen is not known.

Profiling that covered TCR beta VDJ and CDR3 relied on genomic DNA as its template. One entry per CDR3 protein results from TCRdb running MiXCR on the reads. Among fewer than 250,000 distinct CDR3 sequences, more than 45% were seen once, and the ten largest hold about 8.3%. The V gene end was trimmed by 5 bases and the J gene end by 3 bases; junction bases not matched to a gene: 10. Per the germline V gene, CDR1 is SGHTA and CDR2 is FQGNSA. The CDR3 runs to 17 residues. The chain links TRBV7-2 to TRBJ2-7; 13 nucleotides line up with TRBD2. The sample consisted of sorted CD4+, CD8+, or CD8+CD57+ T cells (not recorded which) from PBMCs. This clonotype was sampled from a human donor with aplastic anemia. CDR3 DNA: TGTGCCAGCAGCCCCGGCACTAGCGGGAGGGCCAACTACGAGCAGTACTTC. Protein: CASSPGTSGRANYEQYF.